This T cell receptor beta chain was documented in a study of shared T cell receptors in the human thymus. The V and J ends lost 6 bases and 6 bases respectively, with 17 bases between them. Per the germline V gene, CDR1 is MDHEN and CDR2 is SYDVKM. The CDR3 is 14 amino acids. Using immunoSEQ multiplex PCR, the repertoire was profiled, and TCRdb retains in-frame clones only, with some absent. The repertoire holds about 660,000 clones, more than 70% seen once, with roughly 0.0086% in the top ten. This sample also appeared in a second study, on human thymus T cells.

This TCR was recovered from a boy younger than two with a congenital heart defect. This sequence joins TRBV28 and TRBJ1-2, with a possible D match to TRBD1 (6 bases). The source material was thymocytes. Here the CDR3 reads CASRPLTGKDGYTF. The CDR3 DNA reads as TGTGCCAGCAGACCACTCACAGGGAAGGATGGCTACACCTTC.